This TCR beta chain is drawn from a study of blood T cells in healthy people across ages. Then a second PCR, running about 6 to 12 cycles, was carried out with a sample-barcoded 5' primer and a J-beta primer mix. Every cDNA molecule carried a tag from a template-switch adaptor bearing 12 random nucleotides. MiXCR, run by TCRdb on the 5' RACE reads, gives a single entry per CDR3 protein. The sample yields approximately 1.5 million distinct CDR3 sequences, 35% to 45% seen once. The CDR3 sequence is 15 residues long. The germline CDR1 and CDR2 sequences are PRHDT and FYEKMQ (reference sequence). A note on this clonotype: The target antigen is unknown.

General study points: Underestimates were what the diversity estimates from one million T cells were considered to be. The donors' CMV status was not determined, possibly confounding changes in expanded clonotypes.

Input material: blood. The chain joins TRBV13 to TRBJ2-4; D not resolved. TRBJ2-7 matches the DNA end more closely, so the J call is doubtful. The TCR was taken from a woman aged 18-35 years in good health. DNA of the CDR3: TGTGCCAGCAGCCCCAGCCCTTCTCGGCCCTACGAGCAGTACTTC. Translating it yields CASSPSPSRPYEQYF.